This T cell receptor (beta chain) appears in the sequencing data of a study of blood T cell repertoires in COVID-19. Authors' methods: Reference gene primer amplification gave estimated nucleated cell counts. Assay: immunoSEQ multiplex PCR; the TCRdb copy retains only in-frame clones and omits some. Clonal size and the V and J genes are those of that table, whereas D and trimming came from the DNA. The sample carries some 300,000 clones, about 90% recorded once. This study enrolled people aged roughly 18 to 89 from about 24 US geographic areas. Participants reported their clinical history, and cohort assignment relied on those reports. This CDR3 region has 12 residues. CDR1 is SNHLY, CDR2 FYNNEI, per germline. Trimming pared 0 bases from V and 11 bases from J, leaving 9 bases between.

Specimen: PBMCs or T cells enriched from blood (not recorded which). The source is a woman in her twenties or thirties who had recovered from COVID-19. The chain employs TRBV2 and TRBJ2-3; the D gene is possibly TRBD2 (6 bases). The chain's CDR3 is CASSEAGDWQYF. In DNA form, the CDR3 reads TGTGCCAGCAGTGAAGCGGGGGACTGGCAGTATTTT.